The 14 T cell receptor beta chains presented below share a single source sample, sequenced in a study of OX40 agonist ivuxolimab in advanced cancers. TCRdb's table, derived via immunoSEQ multiplex PCR, lists solely in-frame clones and lacks some. The profile shows tens of thousands of clones, around four fifths of them singletons. The source was CD4+ or CD8+ T cells sorted from blood, collected in a trial of the OX40 agonist ivuxolimab. These receptors were obtained from an adult with an advanced solid tumor such as melanoma, head and neck, liver or kidney cancer.

The gene calls are TRBV5-4 and TRBJ2-1; D is perhaps TRBD1 or TRBD2 (6 bases each). Germline V gene lookup returns CDR1 SGHNT and CDR2 YYREEE (reference sequence). Trimming removed 5 bases at V and 3 bases at J, with 18 bases between. The CDR3 sequence is 16 residues long. In nucleotides, the CDR3 is TGTGCCAGCAGTTTTGGAGGGCAGGGGATCTACAATGAGCAGTTCTTC. It encodes CASSFGGQGIYNEQFF.

This chain joins TRBV27 and TRBJ2-1, with 8 nucleotides matching TRBD1. CDR3 length: 15 amino acids. Germline lookup yields CDR1 MNHEY and CDR2 SMNVEV (reference sequence). The J segment lost 2 bases and the V segment lost 5 bases, leaving 5 bases of the junction unmatched. The CDR3 loop is CASSPGTGPYNEQFF. DNA for the CDR3: TGTGCCAGCAGTCCTGGGACAGGTCCCTACAATGAGCAGTTCTTC.

This chain connects TRBV4-1 to TRBJ2-1; 7 bases fit TRBD2. Trimming cost V 1 base and J 2 bases; bases outside gene matches: 5. This CDR3 has 16 amino acids. CDR1 MGHRA and CDR2 YSYEKL come from the germline V gene. CDR3 in amino acids: CASSQVIAGAYNEQFF. Here the CDR3 DNA reads TGCGCCAGCAGCCAAGTAATCGCGGGAGCCTACAATGAGCAGTTCTTC.

The chain links TRBV6-5 to TRBJ2-2; D is possibly TRBD1 (5 bases). The CDR3 is 14 amino acids. The germline gives CDR1 MNHEY, CDR2 SVGAGI. Deletions cut 2 bases from V and 4 bases from J, with 8 bases between. The CDR3 spells CASSYGAVTGELFF. As DNA, the CDR3 is TGTGCCAGCAGTTACGGGGCAGTCACCGGGGAGCTGTTTTTT.

The V gene is TRBV5-1, the J gene TRBJ2-1, with 9 bases fitting TRBD2. The trim removed 2 bases at V and 1 base at J, leaving 1 base unmatched. The germline V gene encodes CDR1 SGHRS and CDR2 YFSETQ. The CDR3 consists of 15 residues. The CDR3 nucleotides read TGCGCCAGCAGCTTCGCGGGGGGGTCCTACAATGAGCAGTTCTTC. Its protein product is CASSFAGGSYNEQFF. Full variable domain (rest looked up from reference TRBV5-1 and TRBJ2-1): KAGVTQTPRYLIKTRGQQVTLSCSPISGHRSVSWYQQTPGQGLQFLFEYFSETQRNKGNFPGRFSGRQFSNSRSEMNVSTLELGDSALYLCASSFAGGSYNEQFFGPGTRLTVL.

This clone was detected only a few times. This chain uses TRBV9 with TRBJ1-5; D gene ambiguous. CDR3 length: 15 amino acids. Germline V gene data show CDR1 as SGDLS and CDR2 as YYNGEE. V lost 0 bases and J lost 6, with 13 bases in between. The CDR3 DNA is TGTGCCAGCAGCGTAGCAGGTTTAGAAAGTCAGCCCCAGCATTTT. It translates to CASSVAGLESQPQHF.

The chain is built from TRBV2 and TRBJ2-2; D is possibly TRBD2 (7 bases). The V end lost 6 bases, the J end lost 3 bases, and 14 bases lay between the germline ends. The germline gives CDR1 SNHLY, CDR2 FYNNEI. CDR3 size: 15 residues. The CDR3 sequence: CASRPPGGDTGELFF. CDR3 sequence (DNA): TGTGCCAGCAGGCCCCCGGGGGGCGACACCGGGGAGCTGTTTTTT.

In the case of this clone: The same CDR3 arises from other DNA sequences in this sample as well. The chain has TRBV6-1 and TRBJ1-5; no definite D call. V dropped 6 bases and J dropped 0 bases, with 6 bases sitting between them. CDR3 length: 13 residues. CDR1 is MNHNS and CDR2 is SASEGT in the germline V gene. CDR3 nucleotide sequence: TGTGCCAGCAGCGCGGGTAGCAATCAGCCCCAGCATTTT. This gives the protein CASSAGSNQPQHF.

The table lists this clone with a count of one. Other nucleotide sequences in the sample specify the same CDR3. The chain is built from TRBV27 and TRBJ2-4; the match to TRBD1 covers 8 bases. This CDR3 spans 17 amino acids. V was pared by 5 bases and J by 7 bases, with 16 bases of the junction left unmatched. CDR1 and CDR2 from the germline V gene are MNHEY and SMNVEV (reference sequence). The CDR3 coding sequence is TGTGCCAGCAGTCCCCGAGGACAGGGTCAAGCAAGGAACATTCAGTACTTC. Encoded protein: CASSPRGQGQARNIQYF.

The chain's CDR3 is CASSSGGENTGELFF. CDR3 bases: TGTGCCAGCAGTTCAGGAGGCGAGAACACCGGGGAGCTGTTTTTT. V is TRBV6-5 and J is TRBJ2-2; D might be TRBD2 (5 bases). The germline gives CDR1 MNHEY, CDR2 SVGAGI. The CDR3 has 15 amino acids. The ends were cut back, 4 bases at V and 1 base at J, with 10 bases in the middle.

V is TRBV6-5 and J is TRBJ2-1; 9 bases line up with TRBD1. The germline CDR1 and CDR2 sequences are MNHEY and SVGAGI. The ends lost 2 bases at V and 6 bases at J; junction bases unmatched: 8. This CDR3 spans 16 amino acids. The CDR3 spells CASSYEYRGQVNEQFF. The CDR3 region has the DNA TGTGCCAGCAGTTACGAGTACAGGGGGCAGGTCAATGAGCAGTTCTTC.

Only one count was recorded for this clone. The chain is built from TRBV5-6 and TRBJ2-7; 9 bases are a match to TRBD2. J gave up 6 bases and V 0 bases, and 1 base lay outside the gene matches. This CDR3 is built from 13 residues. Germline lookup yields CDR1 SGHDT and CDR2 YYEEEE. CDR3 in amino acids: CASSLVRGGEQYV. The CDR3 DNA follows: TGTGCCAGCAGCTTGGTGCGGGGGGGCGAGCAGTACGTC.

The V and J genes are TRBV6-1 and TRBJ2-7, with TRBD1 identical over 8 bases. In germline, CDR1 is MNHNS, CDR2 SASEGT. V gave up 4 bases and J gave up 0 bases; unmatched junction bases: 5. This CDR3 contains 15 residues. The CDR3, as DNA: TGTGCCAGCAGTGGCCAGGACAGGGCCTCCTACGAGCAGTACTTC. The encoded protein is CASSGQDRASYEQYF.

This clone came up once. This chain uses TRBV7-6 with TRBJ1-5; D is uncertain. Germline V gene sequence: CDR1 SGHVS, CDR2 FNYEAQ. The CDR3 consists of 13 residues. Trimming took off 5 bases at V and 5 bases at J, with 10 bases between the two ends. CDR3 sequence: CASSPTPDQPQHF. The CDR3 DNA reads TGTGCCAGCAGCCCTACCCCTGATCAGCCCCAGCATTTT.